This entry describes one T cell receptor beta chain. There is no known antigen for this receptor. Per-base quality was not reported, and no clone a single base away is much larger than it. The data were taken from a study of primary melanoma T cells and metastatic recurrence (dated by TCRdb to about 2020). In terms of the full investigation: A total of 200 or so primary melanomas made up the cohort, all of stage T2 to T4 and more than 1 mm thick. Whether patient outcome could be predicted by T-cell fraction and T-cell repertoire clonality in primary melanoma tumors was the question this study put to the test. The T-cell fraction measured by TCR beta sequencing was weighed against progression-free survival, the clinical outcome chosen for the comparison. Histopathological grading of tumor-infiltrating lymphocytes was compared with the sequencing-derived T-cell fraction. Here is what the overall study found, with its caveats: Compared with adding any other histopathological variable to tumor thickness, adding T-cell fraction reportedly produced a bigger improvement in progression-free survival prediction. The tumor T-cell fraction reportedly predicted progression-free survival independently of thickness, ulceration, mitotic rate and age. The authors presented an effective T-cell-mediated antitumor response in primary melanoma only as a suggestion and not as a demonstrated mechanism. Regardless of nodal disease, mitotic rate or ulceration status, a T-cell fraction above 20% appeared to be protective.

The method was the immunoSEQ multiplex PCR assay. Primary melanoma tumor tissue was subjected to high-throughput sequencing of the T-cell receptor beta chain. As for how the authors treated the data: TCRB CDR3 sharing between samples and the distribution of insertions and deletions were included in the repertoire analyses. The predictive value of the T-cell fraction was ranked against histopathological variables by a gradient-boosted model. Not all clones reach the TCRdb copy of this immuneACCESS table, which keeps in-frame sequences only. Checked studies attribute under half of the gap to unresolved V genes and leave the rest unexplained. V and J calls and clone size follow that table, whereas D and trimming were derived from the DNA. Across this sample there are roughly 630 clones, with 87% seen only once. The ten largest clones add up to roughly 8.9% of the sample. Inclusive of the bounding cysteine and phenylalanine, the CDR3 is 13 residues long. Of the read, only the CDR3 DNA is kept; its 39 bases are in frame from base 1. Trimmed from V: 6 bases; trimmed from J: 6 bases; junction bases lacking a gene match: 9. CDR1 and CDR2 are read off the germline V gene as SQVTM and ANQGSEA.

Patients had primary melanoma that had been surgically resected and was considered potentially curable but at risk of metastatic recurrence. Sequencing was performed on melanoma tumor tissue. The sequence links TRBV29-1 to TRBJ1-2, and 8 junctional nucleotides match TRBD1. This TCR came from a human donor with melanoma. The DNA sequence is TGCAGCGTCCCTGGCGACAGGGGCCATGGCTACACCTTC. This gives the protein CSVPGDRGHGYTF.